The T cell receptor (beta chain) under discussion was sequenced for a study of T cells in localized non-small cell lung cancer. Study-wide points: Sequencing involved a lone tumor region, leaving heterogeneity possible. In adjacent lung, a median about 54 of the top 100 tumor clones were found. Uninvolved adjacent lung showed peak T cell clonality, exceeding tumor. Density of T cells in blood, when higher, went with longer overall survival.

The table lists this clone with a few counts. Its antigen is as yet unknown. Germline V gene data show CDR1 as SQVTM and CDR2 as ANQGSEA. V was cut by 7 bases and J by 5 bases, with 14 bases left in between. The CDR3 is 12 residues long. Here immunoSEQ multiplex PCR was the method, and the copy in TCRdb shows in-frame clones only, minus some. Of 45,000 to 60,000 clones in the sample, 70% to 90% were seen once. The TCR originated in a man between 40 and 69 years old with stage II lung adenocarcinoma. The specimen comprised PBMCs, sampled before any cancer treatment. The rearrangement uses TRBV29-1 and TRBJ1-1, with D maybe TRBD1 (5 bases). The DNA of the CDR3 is TGCAGCGCGCGACAGCCCGGGACTGAAGCTTTCTTT. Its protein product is CSARQPGTEAFF. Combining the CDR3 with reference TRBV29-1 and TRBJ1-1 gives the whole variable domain SAVISQKPSRDICQRGTSLTIQCQVDSQVTMMFWYRQQPGQSLTLIATANQGSEATYESGFVIDKFPISRPNLTFSTLTVSNMSPEDSSIYLCSARQPGTEAFFGQGTRLTVV.